This T cell receptor (beta chain) originates from a study of Graves' ophthalmopathy and Graves' hyperthyroidism. Study findings and constraints: Most expanded thyroid clonotypes above 0.001 frequency also appeared in blood.

V lost 2 bases to trimming and J lost 3 bases, with 16 bases between them. The CDR3 length is 16 residues. Germline CDR1 is MNHEY and CDR2 is SMNVEV (reference sequence). RNA transcripts yielded amplified TCR beta CDR3 regions. In the first round, RT-PCR was carried out with HTBI primers, and a multiplex PCR formed the second round. TCRdb itself ran the multiplex PCR reads through MiXCR, one entry per CDR3 protein. This table holds some 360,000 distinct CDR3 sequences, about a sixth found once. A follow-up of 18 months without ophthalmopathy meant that hyperthyroidism was stable. No donor had other autoimmune disease, uncontrolled infection, pregnancy or lactation. PBMCs were density-gradient isolated from around 11 ml fresh blood. In this sample, this clonotype turned up many times. Antigen specificity is unknown.

Specimen: peripheral blood. This chain uses TRBV27 with TRBJ1-1; maybe TRBD1 (5 bases). This TCR came from an adult woman with stable Graves' hyperthyroidism. The CDR3 nucleotides are TGTGCCAGCAGTTTAAGTAACCCCCCAGGGTACACTGAAGCTTTCTTT. Its translation: CASSLSNPPGYTEAFF.